The 5 T cell receptor beta chains listed next were all sequenced from one sample in a study of regulatory T cells in long-lasting Graves disease. Arm-PCR of CDR3 regions with iRepertoire HTBI primers generated TCR beta libraries. From the multiplex PCR reads, TCRdb called clonotypes with MiXCR, one entry per CDR3 protein. The sample has some 250,000 distinct CDR3 sequences, 20% to 25% seen once. The time point: newly diagnosed GD, antithyroid drugs for less than 3 months. RNA isolated from PBMCs was used to make the TCR library. This material consisted of peripheral blood mononuclear cells (PBMCs), taken at new diagnosis, from a patient treated with antithyroid drugs. Receptors originate from a female donor with Graves disease.

V is TRBV3-1 and J is TRBJ2-1; TRBD2 matches 11 bases. Germline CDR1 is LGHDT and CDR2 is YNNKEL (reference sequence). The CDR3 has 14 residues. V was pared by 5 bases and J by 9 bases, with 6 bases of the junction left unmatched. CDR3 amino acids: CASSYSGGAGEQFF. In nucleotides, the CDR3 is TGTGCCAGCAGCTATAGCGGGGGGGCCGGTGAGCAGTTCTTC.

This clonotype was seen repeatedly, ten times or more. Written as DNA, the CDR3 is TGTGCCAGCAGTACAACTCGGCTAGCGGGGGGCAATGAGCAGTTCTTC. Translated, it gives CASSTTRLAGGNEQFF. V usage is TRBV6-1 and J usage is TRBJ2-1, with 11 bases matching TRBD2. After removal of 5 bases from V and 6 bases from J, the junction contained 9 bases not matched to a gene. Germline lookup yields CDR1 MNHNS and CDR2 SASEGT. CDR3 length equals 16 residues.

This clonotype was counted at least ten times. One junction end disagrees with the germline gene, perhaps due to a read error. The gene calls are TRBV4-1 and TRBJ1-1, with D possibly matching TRBD1 (5 bases). CDR3 size: 17 residues. The germline V gene has CDR1 MGHRA and CDR2 YSYEKL. CDR3 protein: CASSPPDPTAQGTEAFF. In DNA, the CDR3 is TGTGCCAGCAGCCCGCCGGACCCTACAGCCCAGGGTACTGAAGCTTTCTTT.

The gene calls are TRBV29-1 and TRBJ2-2; D possibly corresponds to TRBD2 (6 bases). The V end was cut by 4 bases, the J end by 8 bases, with 11 bases between. CDR1 and CDR2 from the germline V gene are SQVTM and ANQGSEA. The CDR3 is made up of 12 amino acids. Here the CDR3 DNA reads TGCAGCGTTGTTATCCTAGCGGGGGAGCTGTTTTTT. Translating it yields CSVVILAGELFF.

The V call is TRBV3-1, the J call TRBJ2-3; 9 bases align to TRBD2. Germline V gene sequence: CDR1 LGHDT, CDR2 YNNKEL (reference sequence). The CDR3 contains 16 residues. Trimming took 4 bases from V and 5 from J; bases not matched to a gene: 10. The CDR3 spells CASSPRRAGGEDTQYF. CDR3 coding DNA: TGTGCCAGCAGCCCCCGCAGAGCGGGAGGTGAAGATACGCAGTATTTT.